These 20 T cell receptor beta chains share one sample of origin, sequenced in a study of OX40 agonist ivuxolimab in advanced cancers. The protocol was immunoSEQ multiplex PCR, while the TCRdb copy is restricted to in-frame clones and leaves out a portion. This table holds some 24,000 clones, 78% found once. Specimen: CD4+ or CD8+ T cells sorted from blood, collected in a trial of the OX40 agonist ivuxolimab. These receptors were obtained from an adult with an advanced solid tumor such as melanoma, head and neck, liver or kidney cancer.

The CDR3 sequence: CASSSGGSGELFF. The CDR3 nucleotides are TGTGCCAGCAGTTCCGGGGGGTCCGGGGAGCTGTTTTTT. The chain couples TRBV7-2 to TRBJ2-2; 7 bases agree with TRBD2. The CDR3 has 13 residues. Germline V lookup: CDR1 SGHTA, CDR2 FQGNSA. The V segment lost 6 bases and the J segment 6 bases; nucleotides outside the gene matches: 4.

This chain uses TRBV7-9 with TRBJ1-2; no clear D gene. The V end lost 4 bases, the J end lost 5 bases, and 11 bases lay between the germline ends. The CDR3 is 13 amino acids. Germline CDR1 is SEHNR and CDR2 is FQNEAQ (reference sequence). The CDR3 sequence is CASSSLLSYGYTF. As DNA, the CDR3 is TGTGCCAGCAGCTCCCTCCTCTCATATGGCTACACCTTC.

V usage is TRBV19 and J usage is TRBJ1-2; D might be TRBD1 (5 bases). Between the trimmed V and J ends, which lost 6 bases and 3 bases, there was a span of 17 bases. This CDR3 is 15 amino acids long. In germline, CDR1 is LNHDA, CDR2 SQIVND (reference sequence). The CDR3 DNA reads TGTGCCAGTAGCAATCCGAGAGGGGCAGACTATGGCTACACCTTC. Residues: CASSNPRGADYGYTF.

The rearrangement links TRBV15 to TRBJ2-2, with 7 bases fitting TRBD1. Germline trimming cut 3 bases from V and 2 bases from J; bases unmatched to any gene: 12. This CDR3 region has 18 residues. Germline loops: CDR1 LNHNV, CDR2 YYDKDF (reference sequence). In DNA form, the CDR3 reads TGTGCCACCAGCAGGGCTCCTACAGGGGCCTATAACACCGGGGAGCTGTTTTTT. Its translation: CATSRAPTGAYNTGELFF.

This clone was detected a few times. V is TRBV2 and J is TRBJ1-4; TRBD1 agrees at 7 bases. Germline CDR1 reads SNHLY; CDR2 reads FYNNEI. The CDR3 loop spans 14 amino acids. Trimming cost V 7 bases and J 6 bases; bases outside gene matches: 8. CDR3 coding DNA: TGTGCCAGCACCTCGACAGGGCCCCATGAAAAACTGTTTTTT. Translated: CASTSTGPHEKLFF. The entire variable domain, with the rest obtained from reference TRBV2 and TRBJ1-4, is as follows: EPEVTQTPSHQVTQMGQEVILRCVPISNHLYFYWYRQILGQKVEFLVSFYNNEISEKSEIFDDQFSVERPDGSNFTLKIRSTKLEDSAMYFCASTSTGPHEKLFFGSGTQLSVL.

This clone was picked up one time. Within the sample, other DNA sequences also encode this same CDR3. The genes are TRBV6-1 and TRBJ1-4; no definite D call. The CDR3 is 12 residues long. V was trimmed by 2 bases and J by 8 bases, leaving 6 bases between them. The germline CDR1 and CDR2 sequences are MNHNS and SASEGT. Written as DNA, the CDR3 is TGTGCCAGCAGTGAATCTGGCGAAAAACTGTTTTTT. This encodes CASSESGEKLFF.

The genes are TRBV5-4 and TRBJ1-1, with TRBD1 matching 11 bases. The CDR3 runs 15 residues. In germline, CDR1 is SGHNT, CDR2 YYREEE (reference sequence). J lost 3 bases, V lost 3 bases, and 4 bases had no gene match. The CDR3 DNA follows: TGTGCCAGCAGCTCAGGGGACAGGGGGTACACTGAAGCTTTCTTT. This sequence encodes CASSSGDRGYTEAFF. The full variable domain, completed using reference TRBV5-4 and TRBJ1-1, is ETGVTQSPTHLIKTRGQQVTLRCSSQSGHNTVSWYQQALGQGPQFIFQYYREEENGRGNFPPRFSGLQFPNYSSELNVNALELDDSALYLCASSSGDRGYTEAFFGQGTRLTVV.

The V gene is TRBV28, the J gene TRBJ2-7; D not resolved. Trimming took 4 bases from V and 2 from J, leaving 12 bases between them. The CDR3 has 14 amino acids. Germline V gene data show CDR1 as MDHEN and CDR2 as SYDVKM. The CDR3: CASSSIQPPYEQYF. CDR3 in DNA: TGTGCCAGCAGTTCGATACAACCCCCCTACGAGCAGTACTTC.

V usage is TRBV5-5 and J usage is TRBJ2-7; D is unclear. The CDR3 is 12 residues long. CDR1 is SGHKS and CDR2 is YYEKEE in the germline V gene (reference sequence). Trimming left V 4 bases short and J 5 bases short, with 10 bases between. CDR3 coding DNA: TGTGCCAGCAGCCCCGGTCGGGACGAGCAGTACTTC. It codes for CASSPGRDEQYF.

The chain is built from TRBV30 and TRBJ2-2; the D gene is possibly TRBD2 (6 bases). This CDR3 region has 15 residues. The germline V gene encodes CDR1 GTSNPN and CDR2 SVGIG (reference sequence). The CDR3 loop reads CASRTSLDPTGELFF. DNA of the CDR3: TGTGCTTCTCGTACTAGCTTGGACCCCACCGGGGAGCTGTTTTTT.

In DNA form, the CDR3 reads TGTGCCAGCAGTTTATGGGGGAATTCCTACGAGCAGTACTTC. It is translated as CASSLWGNSYEQYF. The chain combines TRBV28 with TRBJ2-7, with D hard to call. CDR3 length: 14 residues. Germline-derived CDR1 and CDR2 are MDHEN and SYDVKM. With 0 bases removed from V and 1 base from J, the gap between germline ends came to 7 bases.

The chain recombines TRBV18 with TRBJ1-2; D unclear. The CDR3 covers 17 residues. V was clipped by 3 bases and J by 4 bases, with 21 bases between them. Germline CDR1 and CDR2: KGHSH and LQKENI. The CDR3 spells CASSPNPSRVGFYGYTF. The CDR3 bases are TGTGCCAGCTCACCGAATCCGAGCCGGGTGGGGTTCTATGGCTACACCTTC. Full variable domain (remainder filled in from reference TRBV18 and TRBJ1-2): NAGVMQNPRHLVRRRGQEARLRCSPMKGHSHVYWYRQLPEEGLKFMVYLQKENIIDESGMPKERFSAEFPKEGPSILRIQQVVRGDSAAYFCASSPNPSRVGFYGYTFGSGTRLTVV.

This clone was counted a single time. This rearrangement joins TRBV7-2 to TRBJ1-1; 8 bases agree with TRBD1. Germline V gene data show CDR1 as SGHTA and CDR2 as FQGNSA. The CDR3 length is 14 residues. V dropped 5 bases and J dropped 1; count of bases not matched to a gene: 3. CDR3 in DNA: TGTGCCAGCAGCGCGACAGGGGAGAACACTGAAGCTTTCTTT. As protein: CASSATGENTEAFF.

This clone has a handful of counts. This sequence joins TRBV5-6 and TRBJ1-2, with a weak D call TRBD1 (5 bases). The germline gives CDR1 SGHDT, CDR2 YYEEEE. V shed 2 bases and J shed 3 bases, with 8 bases lying between them. The CDR3 runs 13 residues. The chain's CDR3 is CASSLWGDYGYTF. CDR3 bases: TGTGCCAGCAGCTTATGGGGGGACTATGGCTACACCTTC.

The chain carries TRBV5-1 and TRBJ1-4; no reliable D call. This CDR3 is built from 14 residues. The V end was cut by 2 bases, the J end by 6 bases, with 11 bases between. From germline, CDR1 is SGHRS and CDR2 YFSETQ. The CDR3 here is CASSFSGIDEKLFF. The CDR3 nucleotides read TGCGCCAGCAGCTTCTCTGGGATAGATGAAAAACTGTTTTTT.

This clone was counted only a few times. This chain joins TRBV5-4 and TRBJ2-3; 11 positions match TRBD2. The CDR3 is 16 amino acids. V was pared by 5 bases and J by 0 bases, with 5 bases of the junction left unmatched. Germline CDR1 is SGHNT and CDR2 is YYREEE (reference sequence). CDR3 residues: CASRQGTSGSTDTQYF. For the CDR3, the DNA is TGTGCCAGCAGGCAGGGGACTAGCGGTAGCACAGATACGCAGTATTTT.

The genes are TRBV7-2 and TRBJ2-1; 10 nucleotides agree with TRBD1. J gave up 5 bases and V 2 bases, and 3 bases lay outside the gene matches. Germline loops: CDR1 SGHTA, CDR2 FQGNSA. There are 15 residues in the CDR3. DNA for the CDR3: TGTGCCAGCAGCTTACAGACAGGGGGCCACAATGAGCAGTTCTTC. Residues: CASSLQTGGHNEQFF.

This chain uses TRBV28 with TRBJ2-5; 7 bases are a match to TRBD2. The CDR3 covers 14 residues. Per the germline V gene, CDR1 is MDHEN and CDR2 is SYDVKM. V lost 4 bases to trimming and J lost 3 bases; unmatched junction nucleotides: 5. In DNA form, the CDR3 reads TGTGCCAGCAGTTCCGCCGGGACTAAAGAGACCCAGTACTTC. Translated, it gives CASSSAGTKETQYF.

The V and J genes are TRBV5-1 and TRBJ2-2, with 7 bases matching TRBD1. CDR3 size: 14 residues. Germline CDR1 is SGHRS and CDR2 is YFSETQ. V shed 3 bases and J 7 bases; nucleotides not matched to a gene: 6. The CDR3 DNA is TGCGCCAGCAGCTGGGACAGAAGAGACGGGGAGCTGTTTTTT. Translation gives CASSWDRRDGELFF.

The V and J genes are TRBV27 and TRBJ1-5, with 10 bases fitting TRBD1. From germline, CDR1 is MNHEY and CDR2 SMNVEV (reference sequence). The J segment lost 3 bases and the V segment lost 6 bases, leaving 5 bases of the junction unmatched. The CDR3 runs 15 residues. CDR3 residues: CASRPGQGFNQPQHF. The DNA of the CDR3 is TGTGCCAGCAGACCGGGACAGGGGTTCAATCAGCCCCAGCATTTT.